A single sample gave rise to the 29 T cell receptor beta chains below, sequenced in a study of cytomegalovirus exposure and HLA in healthy donors. PCR primers comprised 60 Vbeta and 13 Jbeta primers. Profiled with immunoSEQ multiplex PCR; TCRdb holds only in-frame clones, not every one. The repertoire holds fewer than 150,000 clones, with about 79% as singletons. Source material: PBMCs. The receptors derive from a male donor in good health and CMV-seronegative.

The DNA of the CDR3 is TGTGCCAGCAGCCAGTCAGGGGGAGCGGGAGAGGAGACCCAGTACTTC. Its translation: CASSQSGGAGEETQYF. This sequence joins TRBV4-2 and TRBJ2-5; D possibly corresponds to TRBD2 (8 bases). Germline CDR1 is LGHNA and CDR2 is YNFKEQ. The CDR3 has 16 amino acids. The ends were cut back, 3 bases at V and 5 bases at J, with 19 bases in the middle.

Only one count was recorded for this clone. The chain recombines TRBV25-1 with TRBJ1-5; TRBD1 might be the D (6 bases). Trimming took off 4 bases at V and 5 bases at J, with 18 bases between the two ends. The CDR3 length is 16 residues. The germline V gene has CDR1 MGHDK and CDR2 SYGVNS. The CDR3 nucleotides read TGTGCCAGCAGTGGCGTACAGGGATATAGTTATCAGCCCCAGCATTTT. The encoded protein is CASSGVQGYSYQPQHF. Drawing the rest from reference TRBV25-1 and TRBJ1-5, the complete variable domain is EADIYQTPRYLVIGTGKKITLECSQTMGHDKMYWYQQDPGMELHLIHYSYGVNSTEKGDLSSESTVSRIRTEHFPLTLESARPSHTSQYLCASSGVQGYSYQPQHFGDGTRLSIL.

The chain uses TRBV5-1 and TRBJ1-6, with no clear D. From germline, CDR1 is SGHRS and CDR2 YFSETQ. This CDR3 is built from 15 residues. V was clipped by 0 bases and J by 0 bases, with 4 bases between them. The CDR3 nucleotides read TGCGCCAGCAGCTTGGACAGCTCCTATAATTCACCCCTCCACTTT. It yields the protein CASSLDSSYNSPLHF.

The V and J genes are TRBV18 and TRBJ2-5, with 7 bases lining up with TRBD1. The germline gives CDR1 KGHSH, CDR2 LQKENI. V dropped 4 bases and J dropped 6; count of bases not matched to a gene: 8. The CDR3 length is 14 residues. CDR3 protein: CASSLGQARQTQYF. DNA for the CDR3: TGTGCCAGCTCACTAGGACAGGCTCGACAGACCCAGTACTTC.

V gene TRBV9 combines with J gene TRBJ2-7, with D possibly matching TRBD2 (6 bases). Germline lookup yields CDR1 SGDLS and CDR2 YYNGEE. Trimming removed 0 bases at V and 7 bases at J, with 14 bases between. The CDR3 is 14 amino acids. The CDR3 loop reads CASSVGTQEGEQYF. The CDR3 DNA sequence: TGTGCCAGCAGCGTAGGAACTCAGGAGGGGGAGCAGTACTTC.

The V call is TRBV7-8, the J call TRBJ2-7, with 8 bases aligning to TRBD2. With V trimmed by 7 bases and J by 2 bases, 13 bases remained unmatched. This CDR3 spans 16 amino acids. In germline, CDR1 is SGHVS, CDR2 FQNEAQ. The CDR3 protein is CASTIDRLANTYEQYF. CDR3 bases: TGTGCCAGCACCATCGATCGACTAGCGAATACCTACGAGCAGTACTTC.

The chain couples TRBV6-6 to TRBJ2-5; D gene uncertain. Per the germline V gene, CDR1 is MNHNY and CDR2 is SVGAGI (reference sequence). The CDR3 consists of 13 residues. Trimming pared 8 bases from V and 1 base from J, leaving 11 bases between. CDR3 amino acids: CASRAASQETQYF. The CDR3 nucleotides are TGTGCCAGCCGCGCCGCGTCCCAAGAGACCCAGTACTTC.

The CDR3 coding sequence is TGTGCCAGCAGCTTAAGTCCAGGGGGCTACGAGCAGTACTTC. Its translation is CASSLSPGGYEQYF. V gene TRBV13 combines with J gene TRBJ2-7; 7 positions match TRBD1. The germline CDR1 and CDR2 sequences are PRHDT and FYEKMQ (reference sequence). The CDR3 runs 14 residues. Trimming cost V 2 bases and J 3 bases; bases outside gene matches: 4.

The sample holds a few counts of this clone. The rearrangement joins TRBV10-2 to TRBJ1-1, with 7 bases lining up with TRBD1. Germline loops: CDR1 WSHSY, CDR2 SAAADI. J was trimmed by 7 bases and V by 6 bases; bases with no gene match: 2. The CDR3 has 11 amino acids. In nucleotides, the CDR3 is TGCGCCAGCAGGGGGGACAGTGAAGCTTTCTTT. Translating gives CASRGDSEAFF.

The chain recombines TRBV5-4 with TRBJ1-1; TRBD1 might be the D (6 bases). V lost 0 bases, J lost 1 base, and 10 bases lay in between. The CDR3 sequence is 15 residues long. CDR1 and CDR2 from the germline V gene are SGHNT and YYREEE (reference sequence). The CDR3 DNA is TGTGCCAGCAGCTTGGGGGGGCTTAAGAACACTGAAGCTTTCTTT. It translates to CASSLGGLKNTEAFF.

CDR3 region: CASSSQGGVAEAFF. Here the CDR3 DNA reads TGTGCCAGCAGCTCACAGGGTGGAGTCGCTGAAGCTTTCTTT. This chain links TRBV7-9 with TRBJ1-1, with D maybe TRBD1 (6 bases). Germline CDR1 and CDR2: SEHNR and FQNEAQ (reference sequence). The CDR3 loop spans 14 amino acids. Trimming cost V 4 bases and J 6 bases, with 15 bases left between them.

The chain combines TRBV25-1 with TRBJ2-1; 14 bases map to TRBD2. CDR1 is MGHDK, CDR2 SYGVNS, per germline. Unmatched junction bases numbered 4, after V lost 6 bases and J lost 9 bases. The CDR3 sequence is 14 residues long. CDR3 coding DNA: TGTGCCAGCAGGGGACTAGCGGGAGTTCGTGAGCAGTTCTTC. Translation gives CASRGLAGVREQFF.

This chain uses TRBV10-3 with TRBJ2-2; 9 bases line up with TRBD2. In germline, CDR1 is ENHRY, CDR2 SYGVKD. The V gene end was trimmed by 1 base and the J gene end by 2 bases; junction bases not matched to a gene: 2. CDR3 length: 16 amino acids. In DNA, the CDR3 is TGTGCCATCAGTGAGTTTCTAGCGGGAAACACCGGGGAGCTGTTTTTT. Translated, it gives CAISEFLAGNTGELFF.

Written as DNA, the CDR3 is TGTGCCAGCAGTTACCCGGGAGACTATGGCTACACCTTC. This encodes CASSYPGDYGYTF. The chain carries TRBV6-5 and TRBJ1-2, with unresolved D. The germline gives CDR1 MNHEY, CDR2 SVGAGI. Deletions cut 2 bases from V and 3 bases from J, with 7 bases between. The CDR3 is 13 residues long.

This clone was seen only once. A read error may account for a junction end that differs from germline. The chain uses TRBV7-9 and TRBJ1-2, with a possible D match to TRBD1 (5 bases). Per germline, CDR1 SEHNR and CDR2 FQNEAQ (reference sequence). The length of the CDR3 is 12 residues. Written as DNA, the CDR3 is TGTTCCAGCAGCTCAGGGCTTAGGGGCTACACCTTC. Protein product: CSSSSGLRGYTF.

This chain connects TRBV6-1 to TRBJ2-2; TRBD1 aligns across 7 bases. Germline V gives CDR1 MNHNS, CDR2 SASEGT. V was clipped by 3 bases and J by 4 bases; unmatched bases: 8. This CDR3 has 16 amino acids. The CDR3 here is CASSDRGTVPTGELFF. The CDR3 bases are TGTGCCAGCAGTGACAGGGGGACAGTACCCACCGGGGAGCTGTTTTTT.

The chain employs TRBV13 and TRBJ1-2, with TRBD1 matching 9 bases. The CDR3 runs to 13 residues. CDR1 and CDR2 from the germline V gene are PRHDT and FYEKMQ (reference sequence). Unmatched junction bases numbered 6, after V lost 5 bases and J lost 8 bases. The DNA for the CDR3 is TGTGCCAGCAGCACCGGGACAGGGATCGGCTACACCTTC. It translates to CASSTGTGIGYTF.

This chain connects TRBV19 to TRBJ2-7, with D possibly being TRBD2 (6 bases). Trimming removed 8 bases from V and 4 bases from J, with 15 bases in between. The CDR3 spans 13 residues. Germline CDR1 LNHDA, CDR2 SQIVND (reference sequence). CDR3 nucleotides: TGTGCCAGTGCCCCCGGACTACCTTACGAGCAGTACTTC. It codes for CASAPGLPYEQYF. Supplemented by reference TRBV19 and TRBJ2-7, the full variable domain reads DGGITQSPKYLFRKEGQNVTLSCEQNLNHDAMYWYRQDPGQGLRLIYYSQIVNDFQKGDIAEGYSVSREKKESFPLTVTSAQKNPTAFYLCASAPGLPYEQYFGPGTRLTVT.

The gene calls are TRBV13 and TRBJ2-4; no clear D gene. V lost 5 bases and J lost 1, with 12 bases in between. The CDR3 is 15 amino acids. Germline CDR1 and CDR2: PRHDT and FYEKMQ (reference sequence). CDR3 DNA: TGTGCCAGCAGCCAATCCCCCGGGGCCAAAAACATTCAGTACTTC. It codes for CASSQSPGAKNIQYF. Full variable domain (remainder filled in from reference TRBV13 and TRBJ2-4): AAGVIQSPRHLIKEKRETATLKCYPIPRHDTVYWYQQGPGQDPQFLISFYEKMQSDKGSIPDRFSAQQFSDYHSELNMSSLELGDSALYFCASSQSPGAKNIQYFGAGTRLSVL.

This clone was picked up a small number of times. V is TRBV4-2 and J is TRBJ1-5; D ambiguous. Per germline, CDR1 LGHNA and CDR2 YNFKEQ. V lost 0 bases and J 3 bases, leaving 12 bases between the germline ends. The CDR3 has 16 residues. The CDR3: CASSQERQSFNQPQHF. The CDR3 bases are TGTGCCAGCAGCCAAGAGAGGCAGAGCTTCAATCAGCCCCAGCATTTT.

This clone was seen only once. The chain recombines TRBV4-2 with TRBJ1-3; a weak D match, TRBD1 (5 bases). The CDR3 is 16 amino acids. The V and J ends lost 0 bases and 4 bases respectively, with 13 bases between them. The germline CDR1 and CDR2 sequences are LGHNA and YNFKEQ. CDR3 nucleotide sequence: TGTGCCAGCAGCCAAGATCACGGGGGGTCCGGAAACACCATATATTTT. Translating it yields CASSQDHGGSGNTIYF.

Points on this clone: At one boundary the junction diverges from the germline segment, which might be a read error. V usage is TRBV14 and J usage is TRBJ1-1; the match to TRBD1 covers 7 bases. The CDR3 contains 15 residues. In germline, CDR1 is SGHDN, CDR2 FVKESK. The CDR3 sequence: CPSSQGTALNTEAFF. CDR3 nucleotides: TGTCCCAGCAGCCAGGGGACAGCCCTGAACACTGAAGCTTTCTTT.

The rearrangement links TRBV9 to TRBJ2-7; D gene unclear. Trimming removed 2 bases at V and 3 bases at J, with 9 bases between. The CDR3 consists of 13 residues. In germline, CDR1 is SGDLS, CDR2 YYNGEE. CDR3 sequence: CASSVANGYEQYF. The CDR3 DNA reads as TGTGCCAGCAGCGTCGCCAACGGCTACGAGCAGTACTTC.

Concerning this clone: This same CDR3 is encoded by further DNA sequences in the sample. The genes are TRBV4-1 and TRBJ1-1; 8 bases agree with TRBD1. Germline trimming cut 1 base from V and 3 bases from J; bases unmatched to any gene: 4. Looked up from germline, CDR1 is MGHRA and CDR2 is YSYEKL. CDR3 length: 15 residues. The DNA of the CDR3 is TGCGCCAGCAGCCAAGGGCAGGGGGCGGACACTGAAGCTTTCTTT. Translating gives CASSQGQGADTEAFF.

The V and J genes are TRBV5-4 and TRBJ2-1; tentatively, D is TRBD1 (6 bases). The CDR3 sequence is 15 residues long. Trimming stripped 4 bases from V and 2 bases from J, with 13 bases between. The germline CDR1 and CDR2 sequences are SGHNT and YYREEE (reference sequence). The CDR3 loop is CASSGGQQTYNEQFF. DNA of the CDR3: TGTGCCAGCAGCGGTGGACAGCAGACCTACAATGAGCAGTTCTTC.

The chain joins TRBV30 to TRBJ1-6; TRBD1 is a possible D gene (6 bases). CDR3 length equals 19 residues. Trimming shortened V by 1 base and J by 7 bases, and 26 bases separated the two germline ends. The germline CDR1 and CDR2 sequences are GTSNPN and SVGIG (reference sequence). The CDR3: CAWSGDDPLMGQGNSPLHF. The CDR3 DNA follows: TGTGCCTGGAGTGGAGACGACCCTCTGATGGGGCAGGGGAATTCACCCCTCCACTTT. The whole variable domain, filled in from reference TRBV30 and TRBJ1-6, reads SQTIHQWPATLVQPVGSPLSLECTVEGTSNPNLYWYRQAAGRGLQLLFYSVGIGQISSEVPQNLSASRPQDRQFILSSKKLLLSDSGFYLCAWSGDDPLMGQGNSPLHFGNGTRLTVT.

The CDR3 coding sequence is TGCAGCGCCCGGGACAGCTATAATTCACCCCTCCACTTT. Encoded protein: CSARDSYNSPLHF. The chain joins TRBV29-1 to TRBJ1-6, with TRBD1 identical over 7 bases. The CDR3 has 13 amino acids. Germline lookup yields CDR1 SQVTM and CDR2 ANQGSEA. The J segment lost 3 bases and the V segment lost 7 bases, leaving 3 bases of the junction unmatched.

The chain has TRBV15 and TRBJ1-5, with D possibly matching TRBD1 (5 bases). The CDR3 contains 17 residues. Germline assignment: CDR1 LNHNV and CDR2 YYDKDF (reference sequence). V shed 5 bases and J shed 0 bases, with 17 bases lying between them. As DNA, the CDR3 is TGTGCCACCAGCCATCTCATGGGGCGATATAGCAATCAGCCCCAGCATTTT. Its protein product is CATSHLMGRYSNQPQHF.

The chain links TRBV2 to TRBJ1-4, with D uncertain. CDR3 length: 15 residues. Deletions cut 8 bases from V and 0 bases from J, with 13 bases between. Germline CDR1 is SNHLY and CDR2 is FYNNEI. The CDR3 DNA sequence: TGTGCCAGCGATGAGCTCCGGTCAACTAATGAAAAACTGTTTTTT. Its protein product is CASDELRSTNEKLFF.